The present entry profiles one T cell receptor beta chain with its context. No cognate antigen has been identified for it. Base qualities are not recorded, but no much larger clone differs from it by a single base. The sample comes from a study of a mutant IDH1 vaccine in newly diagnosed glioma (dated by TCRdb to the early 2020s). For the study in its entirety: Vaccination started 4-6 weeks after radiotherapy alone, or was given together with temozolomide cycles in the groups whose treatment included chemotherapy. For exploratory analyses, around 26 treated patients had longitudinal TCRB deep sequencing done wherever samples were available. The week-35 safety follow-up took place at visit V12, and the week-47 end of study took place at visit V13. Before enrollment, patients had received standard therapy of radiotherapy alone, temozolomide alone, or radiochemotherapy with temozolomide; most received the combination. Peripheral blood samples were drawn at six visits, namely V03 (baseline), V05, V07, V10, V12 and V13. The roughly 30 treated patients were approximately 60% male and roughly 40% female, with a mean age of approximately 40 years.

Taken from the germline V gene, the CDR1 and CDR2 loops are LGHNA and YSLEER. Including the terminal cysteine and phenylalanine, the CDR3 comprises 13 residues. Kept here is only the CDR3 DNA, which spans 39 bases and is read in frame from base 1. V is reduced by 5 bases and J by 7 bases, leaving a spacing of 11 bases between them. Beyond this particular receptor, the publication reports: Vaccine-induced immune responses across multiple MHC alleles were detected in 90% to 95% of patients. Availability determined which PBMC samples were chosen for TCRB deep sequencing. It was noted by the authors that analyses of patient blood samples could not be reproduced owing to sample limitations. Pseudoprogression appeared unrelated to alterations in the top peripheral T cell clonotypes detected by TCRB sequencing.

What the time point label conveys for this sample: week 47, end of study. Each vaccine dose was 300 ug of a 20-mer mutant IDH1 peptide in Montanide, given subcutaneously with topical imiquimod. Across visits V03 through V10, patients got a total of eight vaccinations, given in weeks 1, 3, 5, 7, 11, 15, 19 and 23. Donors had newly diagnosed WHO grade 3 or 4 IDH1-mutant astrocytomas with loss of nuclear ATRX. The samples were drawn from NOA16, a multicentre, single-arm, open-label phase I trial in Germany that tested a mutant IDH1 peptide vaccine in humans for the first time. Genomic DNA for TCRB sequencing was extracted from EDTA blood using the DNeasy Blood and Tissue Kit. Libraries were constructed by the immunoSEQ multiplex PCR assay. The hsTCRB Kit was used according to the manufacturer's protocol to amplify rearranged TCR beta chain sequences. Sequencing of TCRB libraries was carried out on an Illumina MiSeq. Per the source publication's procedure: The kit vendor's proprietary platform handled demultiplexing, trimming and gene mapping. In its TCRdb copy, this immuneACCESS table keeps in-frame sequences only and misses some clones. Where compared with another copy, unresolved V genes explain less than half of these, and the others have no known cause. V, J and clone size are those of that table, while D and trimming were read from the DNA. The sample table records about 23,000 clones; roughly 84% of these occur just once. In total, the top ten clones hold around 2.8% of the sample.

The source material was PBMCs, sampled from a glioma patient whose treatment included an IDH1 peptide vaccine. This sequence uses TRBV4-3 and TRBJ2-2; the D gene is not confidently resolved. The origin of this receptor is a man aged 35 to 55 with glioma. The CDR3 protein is CASSSDGRGELFF. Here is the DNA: TGCGCCAGCAGCTCGGACGGTCGCGGGGAGCTGTTTTTT.